The rows below give T cell receptor beta chains drawn from one sample of a study of post-analysis software for immune sequencing data. Via MiXCR, TCRdb re-called the PCR reads, giving one row per CDR3 protein. The sample yields roughly 580,000 distinct CDR3 sequences, 44% seen once. Sequencing was carried out using blood. Source of these receptors: a girl aged 10-17 years with multiple sclerosis. Both conserved end residues are part of each CDR3. A D gene is named only where the DNA matches it firmly. The size field is filled for only some rows; it gives once, few, many or a size class.

size | J | D | V | DNA | CDR3
NA | TRBJ1-5 | NA | TRBV24-1 | TGTGCCACCAGTGATTTCCCCCGCCCCAGGGCCCATCAGCCCCAGCATTTT | CATSDFPRPRAHQPQHF
NA | TRBJ2-5 | TRBD1 | TRBV10-3 | TGTGCCATCAGTGAAAGGGGGCGTGAAGAGACCCAGTACTTC | CAISERGREETQYF
NA | TRBJ2-3 | TRBD1 | TRBV10-3 | TGTGCCATCAGTTGGGACAGGGAGGCAGATACGCAGTATTTT | CAISWDREADTQYF
NA | TRBJ2-3 | NA | TRBV20-1 | TGCAGTGCTAACTCTGGACACCGTGGGGATGCGCAGTATTTT | CSANSGHRGDAQYF
few | TRBJ1-2 | NA | TRBV2 | TGTGCCAGCAGTGCGCGTCTACAAAGCTATGGCTACACCTTC | CASSARLQSYGYTF
NA | TRBJ2-7 | TRBD1 | TRBV10-3 | TGTGCCATCAGTGAGTTGGGGGGGACAGGGTCCTACGAGCAGTACTTC | CAISELGGTGSYEQYF
NA | TRBJ2-3 | NA | TRBV6-6 | TGTGCCAGCAGTTCCCTAGGGTGGGGGGCCACAGATACGCAGTATTTT | CASSSLGWGATDTQYF
NA | TRBJ2-7 | TRBD1 | TRBV30 | TGTGCCTGGACACAGGGGTCGGCCTACGAGCAGTACTTC | CAWTQGSAYEQYF
few | TRBJ1-2 | TRBD1 | TRBV6-1 | TGTGCCAGCACTCCCCTAGTAGGGACAGGGTTAGGACCTAACTATGGCTACACCTTC | CASTPLVGTGLGPNYGYTF
NA | TRBJ2-3 | NA | TRBV5-1 | TGCGCCAGCAGCTCCGATGTCACAGATACGCAGTATTTT | CASSSDVTDTQYF
NA | TRBJ2-5 | TRBD1 | TRBV5-1 | TGCGCCAGCAGCCCTGGACAGGGGGCGAAAGTAAAAGAGACCCAGTACTTC | CASSPGQGAKVKETQYF
few | TRBJ2-1 | NA | TRBV12-3/TRBV12-4 | TGTGCCAGCAGTTTAGCGCTACGTCACAATGAGCAGTTCTTC | CASSLALRHNEQFF
NA | TRBJ2-1 | NA | TRBV7-2 | TGTGCCAGCAGCCCGTTCTGGGACAATGAGCAGTTCTTC | CASSPFWDNEQFF
few | TRBJ1-6 | NA | TRBV6-1 | TGTGCCAGCAGGGGCACAGACTTCTATAATTCACCCCTCCACTTT | CASRGTDFYNSPLHF
few | TRBJ2-5 | TRBD1 | TRBV10-3 | TGTGCCATCAGTAGGACAGGGGACCAAGAGACCCAGTACTTC | CAISRTGDQETQYF
NA | TRBJ2-3 | NA | TRBV7-2 | TGTGCCAGCAGCTTATATGGGGGGCGGGCAGATACGCAGTATTTT | CASSLYGGRADTQYF
NA | TRBJ2-7 | TRBD1 | TRBV7-9 | TGTGCCAGCAGCGCACCGGGACAGGGGGCGGAGGAGCAGTACTTC | CASSAPGQGAEEQYF
few | TRBJ2-6 | NA | TRBV4-2 | TGTGCCAGCAGCAGAAAGCTCCGGGACCTCTCTGGGGCCAACGTCCTGACTTTC | CASSRKLRDLSGANVLTF
many | TRBJ2-7 | NA | TRBV5-1 | TGCGCCAGCAGCTCCACACCTTACGAGCAGTACTTC | CASSSTPYEQYF
NA | TRBJ2-7 | NA | TRBV28 | TGTGCCAGCAGTCCCCCAGGGGAAGCCGAGCAGTACTTC | CASSPPGEAEQYF
few | TRBJ2-3 | NA | TRBV5-5 | TGTGCCAGCAGCTCTCACCTACGCGGGGATCGCACAGATACGCAGTATTTT | CASSSHLRGDRTDTQYF
few | TRBJ2-4 | NA | TRBV12-3/TRBV12-4 | TGTGCCAGCAGTTTACCCGGGGGGCTAGCCAAAAACATTCAGTACTTC | CASSLPGGLAKNIQYF
NA | TRBJ2-5 | NA | TRBV5-5 | TGTGCCAGCAGCTTGGCGGCAGTACAAGAGACCCAGTACTTC | CASSLAAVQETQYF
NA | TRBJ2-5 | NA | TRBV12-3/TRBV12-4 | TGTGCCAGCAGTCCTACCAGGCTTGGATGGGAGACCCAGTACTTC | CASSPTRLGWETQYF
NA | TRBJ2-7 | NA | TRBV7-3 | TGTGCCAGCAGCCAAGCCCCAGGGCGCGAGCAGTACTTC | CASSQAPGREQYF
few | TRBJ2-5 | NA | TRBV29-1 | TGCAGCGTCCCGTTAGGGGAGACCCAGTACTTC | CSVPLGETQYF
NA | TRBJ2-6 | TRBD1 | TRBV10-3 | TGTACCATCACTCAGGGGGCTGGGGCCAACGTCCTGACTTTC | CTITQGAGANVLTF
NA | TRBJ2-7 | NA | TRBV10-3 | TGTGCCATTTCTGGGGGGGCCCGCGAGCAGTACTTC | CAISGGAREQYF
NA | TRBJ1-6 | TRBD1 | TRBV9 | TGTGCCAGCAGAGAGGACAGGGGAGGAAATTCACCCCTCCACTTT | CASREDRGGNSPLHF
NA | TRBJ2-1 | TRBD2 | TRBV5-1 | TGCGCCAGCAGCTTAGCGGGACTCGATGAGCAGTGCTTC | CASSLAGLDEQCF
NA | TRBJ2-3 | TRBD2 | TRBV18 | TGTGCCAGCTCACCGATTAATGGACTAGCGGGGGGGCCCAATACGCAGTATTTT | CASSPINGLAGGPNTQYF
NA | TRBJ2-1 | NA | TRBV12-3/TRBV12-4 | TGTGCCAGCACCCCTGACGGGCGAGGTGAGCAGTTCTTC | CASTPDGRGEQFF
few | TRBJ2-1 | TRBD1 | TRBV6-1 | TGTGCCAGCAGTCTCCGGACAGGAATCTACAATGAGCAGTTCTTC | CASSLRTGIYNEQFF
NA | TRBJ1-1 | NA | TRBV30 | TGTGTCATCTGCAGGGGCACTGAGGCTTTCTTT | CVICRGTEAFF
once | TRBJ2-4 | NA | TRBV4-2 | TGTGCCAGCAGCCAAGTAGGAATGGGCGGTAACATTCAGTACTTC | CASSQVGMGGNIQYF
few | TRBJ1-4 | NA | TRBV7-2 | TGTGCCAGCAGCTTCAGCAGTAATGAAAAACTGTTTTTT | CASSFSSNEKLFF
NA | TRBJ2-1 | TRBD2 | TRBV27 | TGTGCCAGCAGTTTATCTAGCGGGGGGAGCTACAATGAGCAGTTCTTC | CASSLSSGGSYNEQFF
NA | TRBJ2-5 | NA | TRBV7-9 | TGTGCCAGCAGCTTATGGCCGGAGGGCCTTTGGGAGACCCAGTACTTC | CASSLWPEGLWETQYF
NA | TRBJ2-1 | TRBD2 | TRBV5-6 | TGTGCCAGCAGCGCGGGACTAGCGGGGGGGCGGTACAATGAGCAGTTCTTC | CASSAGLAGGRYNEQFF
few | TRBJ2-5 | TRBD1 | TRBV13 | TGTGCCAGCAGCTCCTTGACAGGGCGGGAGACCCAGTACTTC | CASSSLTGRETQYF
few | TRBJ1-2 | NA | TRBV6-1 | TGTGCCAGCAGGGACGGCGGCGGTCCCTACACCTTC | CASRDGGGPYTF
NA | TRBJ2-1 | TRBD1 | TRBV9 | TGTGCCAGCAGCGTACTGGGACAGCCTTACAATGAGCAGTTCTTC | CASSVLGQPYNEQFF
NA | TRBJ2-7 | TRBD1 | TRBV7-8 | TGTGCCAGCAGCGGCGACAGGGTACGGCCCTACGAGCAGTACTTC | CASSGDRVRPYEQYF
NA | TRBJ2-1 | NA | TRBV5-1 | TGCGCCAGCAGCTTGGAACTGCTCTCCTACAATGAGCAGTTCTTC | CASSLELLSYNEQFF
NA | TRBJ2-1 | TRBD2 | TRBV5-1 | TGCGCCAGCAGCACCTCAAGCGGGGGCCTCTACAATGAGCAGTTCTTC | CASSTSSGGLYNEQFF
once | TRBJ2-3 | TRBD2 | TRBV4-2 | TGTGCCAGCAGCCAAGAAGCGGGGGGGCAGACAGATACGCAGTATTTT | CASSQEAGGQTDTQYF
NA | TRBJ1-1 | NA | TRBV13 | TGTGCCAGCAGCCCTCCCCACAGCATGAACACTGAAGCTTTCTTT | CASSPPHSMNTEAFF
NA | TRBJ2-1 | NA | TRBV12-3/TRBV12-4 | TGTGTCAGCAGTCCCCTAGATGAGCAGTTCTTC | CVSSPLDEQFF
NA | TRBJ2-5 | NA | TRBV11-2 | TGTGCCAGCAGCTTACAGGGCAGGGTCATCCAAGAGACCCAGTACTTC | CASSLQGRVIQETQYF
few | TRBJ1-1 | NA | TRBV12-3/TRBV12-4 | TGTGCCAGCAGTCGGAACACAGGGTCTTTATTAAACACTGAAGCTTTCTTT | CASSRNTGSLLNTEAFF
NA | TRBJ1-1 | NA | TRBV12-3/TRBV12-4 | TGTGCCAGCAGTCCCCCGGGGGACACTGAAGCTTTCTTT | CASSPPGDTEAFF
NA | TRBJ1-5 | NA | TRBV3-1 | TGTGCCAGCAGCCAAGATGGGGCGCCCCAGCATTTT | CASSQDGAPQHF
NA | TRBJ2-3 | TRBD2 | TRBV27 | TGTGCCAGCATGAAGACTAGCGGGGCCACAGATACGCAGTATTTT | CASMKTSGATDTQYF
few | TRBJ2-1 | NA | TRBV5-1 | TGTGCCAGCAGCTTAGACCCTTACAATGAGCAGTTCTTC | CASSLDPYNEQFF
NA | TRBJ1-1 | NA | TRBV29-1 | TGCAGCTCTTACTTGAACACTGAAGCTTTCTTT | CSSYLNTEAFF
few | TRBJ1-4 | NA | TRBV15 | TGTGCCACCAGCAGAGATTCGAGTTCGTATGAAAAACTGTTTTTT | CATSRDSSSYEKLFF
NA | TRBJ2-1 | NA | TRBV10-2 | TGCGCCAGCAGTGATAGGCCTGTCGCCTACAATGAGCAGTTCTTC | CASSDRPVAYNEQFF